This T cell receptor (beta chain) was sequenced in a study of read filtering for tumor transcriptome and immune sequencing. Overall study context: Revised staging placed under ten patients in R-ISS I, 15 to 20 in II, more than five in III. Points from the study as a whole: Single-read clonotypes: 80% to 90% of IR-seq clonotypes (around 3.6% of reads), about 75% of RNA-seq clonotypes (roughly 49% of reads). IR-seq captured clonotypes deeper and more reliably than RNA-seq.

From about 0.4 ug of RNA, a library with molecular barcoded alpha/delta and beta/gamma adaptors was made. TCRdb analysed the reads with MiXCR anew, one entry per CDR3 protein. The data hold approximately 45,000 distinct CDR3 sequences, with about a fifth observed a single time. For this clonotype: Antigen unknown.

This CDR3 has 15 amino acids. Germline CDR1 is SGHNT and CDR2 is YYREEE (reference sequence). V gave up 1 base and J gave up 2 bases, with 13 bases separating them. Sampling of bone marrow took place during active disease in every patient. The sample taken for sequencing was a population of CD138-negative cells sorted from bone marrow. This clonotype originated in a donor over 35 with multiple myeloma. This chain connects TRBV5-4 to TRBJ2-7; possible D gene TRBD2, 5 bases. The CDR3 DNA reads TGTGCCAGCAGCTTGTCGACTACCGGGGCCTACGAGCAGTACTTC. Translated: CASSLSTTGAYEQYF.